The text below deals with one T cell receptor beta chain. These data belong to a study of blood T cell repertoires in COVID-19. Study-level information: Acute and convalescent COVID-19 specimens originated in the United States, Italy and Spain. The analysed material was cDNA or gDNA that came from T cells, B-cell-depleted T cells, or PBMCs.

Authors' processing steps: Reference gene primers were amplified, and this amplification served to estimate nucleated cell counts. Measured with immunoSEQ multiplex PCR; TCRdb has only the in-frame clones, and not every one. V and J calls and clone size follow that table, whereas D and trimming were derived from the DNA. In the table there are about 54,000 clones, roughly 79% of which are singletons. The germline gives CDR1 MNHEY, CDR2 SVGAGI. V was shortened by 8 bases and J by 2 bases, with 13 bases between the two germline ends. CDR3 length equals 14 residues. V gene TRBV6-5 combines with J gene TRBJ1-3; D ambiguous. Sample: peripheral blood. This TCR derives from a woman aged 60 to 75 with acute or convalescent COVID-19. The CDR3 DNA follows: TGTGCCAGCCGAGGAAAGCTGGCTGGAAACACCATATATTTT. This translates into CASRGKLAGNTIYF.